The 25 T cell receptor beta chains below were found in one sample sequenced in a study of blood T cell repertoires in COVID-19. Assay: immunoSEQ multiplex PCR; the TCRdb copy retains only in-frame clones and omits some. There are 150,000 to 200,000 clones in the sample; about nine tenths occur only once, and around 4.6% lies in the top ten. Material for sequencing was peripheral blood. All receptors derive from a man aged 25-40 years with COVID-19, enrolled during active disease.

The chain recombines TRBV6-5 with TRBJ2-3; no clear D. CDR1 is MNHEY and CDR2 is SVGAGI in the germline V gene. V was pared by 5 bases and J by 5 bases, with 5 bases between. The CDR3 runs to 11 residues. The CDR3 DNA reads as TGTGCCAGCAGTCTAATAGATACGCAGTATTTT. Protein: CASSLIDTQYF.

The CDR3 region is CASSEVGTGSYGYTF. In DNA, the CDR3 is TGTGCCAGCAGTGAGGTTGGGACAGGCTCTTATGGCTACACCTTC. The chain couples TRBV25-1 to TRBJ1-2, with 8 bases that match TRBD1. The V segment lost 3 bases and the J segment 5 bases; nucleotides outside the gene matches: 8. Germline V gene sequence: CDR1 MGHDK, CDR2 SYGVNS. This CDR3 spans 15 amino acids.

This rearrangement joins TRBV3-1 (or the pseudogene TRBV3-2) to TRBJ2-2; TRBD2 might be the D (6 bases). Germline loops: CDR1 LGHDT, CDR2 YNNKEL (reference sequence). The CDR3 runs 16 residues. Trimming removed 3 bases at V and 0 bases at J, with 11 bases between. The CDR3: CASSHLWGANTGELFF. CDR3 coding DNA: TGTGCCAGCAGCCACCTTTGGGGGGCGAACACCGGGGAGCTGTTTTTT.

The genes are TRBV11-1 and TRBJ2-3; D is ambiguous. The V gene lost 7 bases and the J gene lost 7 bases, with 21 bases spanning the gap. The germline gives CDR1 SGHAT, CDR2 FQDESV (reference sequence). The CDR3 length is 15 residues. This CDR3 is CASTSVNGARNTQYF. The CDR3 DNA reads TGTGCCAGCACGAGCGTGAACGGTGCCAGAAATACGCAGTATTTT.

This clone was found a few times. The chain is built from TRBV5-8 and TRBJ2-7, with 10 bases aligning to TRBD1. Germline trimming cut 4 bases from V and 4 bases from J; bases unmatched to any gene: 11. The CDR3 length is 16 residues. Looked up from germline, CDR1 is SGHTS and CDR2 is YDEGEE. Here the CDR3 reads CASSRGVPGQGYEQYF. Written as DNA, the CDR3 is TGTGCCAGCAGCCGGGGGGTACCGGGACAGGGGTACGAGCAGTACTTC. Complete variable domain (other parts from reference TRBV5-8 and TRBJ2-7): EAGVTQSPTHLIKTRGQQATLRCSPISGHTSVYWYQQALGLGLQFLLWYDEGEERNRGNFPPRFSGRQFPNYSSELNVNALELEDSALYLCASSRGVPGQGYEQYFGPGTRLTVT.

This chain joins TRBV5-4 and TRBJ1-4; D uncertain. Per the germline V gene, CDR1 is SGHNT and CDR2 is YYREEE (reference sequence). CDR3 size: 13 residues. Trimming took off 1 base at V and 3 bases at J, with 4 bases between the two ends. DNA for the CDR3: TGTGCCAGCAGCTTGACAGCTAATGAAAAACTGTTTTTT. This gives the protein CASSLTANEKLFF.

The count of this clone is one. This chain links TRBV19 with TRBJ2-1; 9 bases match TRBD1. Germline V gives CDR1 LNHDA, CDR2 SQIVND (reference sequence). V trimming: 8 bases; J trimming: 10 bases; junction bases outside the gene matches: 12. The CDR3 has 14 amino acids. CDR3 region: CASQRSGTGSEQFF. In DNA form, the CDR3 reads TGTGCCAGTCAAAGATCCGGGACAGGGAGCGAGCAGTTCTTC.

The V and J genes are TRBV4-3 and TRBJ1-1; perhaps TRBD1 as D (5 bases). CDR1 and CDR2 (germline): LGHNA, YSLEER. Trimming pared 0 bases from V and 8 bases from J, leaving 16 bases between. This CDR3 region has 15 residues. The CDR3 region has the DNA TGCGCCAGCAGCCAAGAATTCGCAGGGTGGGTAGAAGCTTTCTTT. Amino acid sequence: CASSQEFAGWVEAFF.

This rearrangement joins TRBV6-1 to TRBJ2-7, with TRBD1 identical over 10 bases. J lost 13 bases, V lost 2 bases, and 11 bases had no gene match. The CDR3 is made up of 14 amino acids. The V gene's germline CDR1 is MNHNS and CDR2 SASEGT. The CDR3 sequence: CASSESSWDRGHYF. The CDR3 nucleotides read TGTGCCAGCAGTGAATCTTCTTGGGACAGGGGTCACTACTTC.

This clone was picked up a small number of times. CDR3 sequence (DNA): TGTGCCAGCACCCTTGGGGCTAGCAATCAGCCCCAGCATTTT. It yields the protein CASTLGASNQPQHF. J is TRBJ1-5 and V is TRBV2, with D possibly being TRBD1 (5 bases). CDR3 length: 14 amino acids. Germline CDR1 SNHLY, CDR2 FYNNEI. The V end lost 7 bases, the J end lost 0 bases, and 10 bases lay between the germline ends.

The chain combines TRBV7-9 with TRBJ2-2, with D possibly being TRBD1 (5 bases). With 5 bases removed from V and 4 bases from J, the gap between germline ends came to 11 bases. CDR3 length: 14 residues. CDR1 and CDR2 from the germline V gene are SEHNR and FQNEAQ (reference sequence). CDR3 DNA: TGTGCCAGCAGCCCTAGACAGCTCACCGGGGAGCTGTTTTTT. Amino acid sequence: CASSPRQLTGELFF.

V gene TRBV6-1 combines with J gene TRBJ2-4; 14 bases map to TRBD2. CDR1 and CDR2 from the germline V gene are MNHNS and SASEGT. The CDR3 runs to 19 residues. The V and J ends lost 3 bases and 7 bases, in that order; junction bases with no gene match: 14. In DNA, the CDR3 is TGTGCCAGCAGTGACGCGGGACTAGCGGGGGCGGCGGGTGTTAACATTCAGTACTTC. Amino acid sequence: CASSDAGLAGAAGVNIQYF.

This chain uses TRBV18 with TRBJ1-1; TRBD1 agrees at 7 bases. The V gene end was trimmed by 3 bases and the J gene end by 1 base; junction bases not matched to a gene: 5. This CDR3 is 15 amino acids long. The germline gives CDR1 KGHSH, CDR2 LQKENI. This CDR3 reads CASSPRDRQNTEAFF. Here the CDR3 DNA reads TGTGCCAGCTCACCCCGGGACAGACAGAACACTGAAGCTTTCTTT.

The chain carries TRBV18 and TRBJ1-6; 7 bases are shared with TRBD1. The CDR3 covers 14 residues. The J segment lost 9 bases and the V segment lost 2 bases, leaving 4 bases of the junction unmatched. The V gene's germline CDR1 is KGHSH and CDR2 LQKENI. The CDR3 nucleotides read TGTGCCAGCTCACCAATAGGGGGCCTTTCACCCCTCCACTTT. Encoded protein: CASSPIGGLSPLHF.

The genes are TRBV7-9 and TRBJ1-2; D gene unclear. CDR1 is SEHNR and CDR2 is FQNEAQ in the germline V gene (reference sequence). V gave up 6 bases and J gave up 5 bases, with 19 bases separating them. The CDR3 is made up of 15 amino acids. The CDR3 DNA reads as TGTGCCAGCAGTGAGACGACGGAGACCTTGTATGGCTACACCTTC. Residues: CASSETTETLYGYTF.

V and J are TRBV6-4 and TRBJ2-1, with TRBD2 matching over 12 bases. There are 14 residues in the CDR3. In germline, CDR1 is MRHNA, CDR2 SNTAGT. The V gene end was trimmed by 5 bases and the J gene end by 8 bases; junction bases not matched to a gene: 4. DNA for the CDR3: TGTGCCAGCAGTCCGGGACTAGCGGGCCATGAGCAGTTCTTC. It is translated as CASSPGLAGHEQFF.

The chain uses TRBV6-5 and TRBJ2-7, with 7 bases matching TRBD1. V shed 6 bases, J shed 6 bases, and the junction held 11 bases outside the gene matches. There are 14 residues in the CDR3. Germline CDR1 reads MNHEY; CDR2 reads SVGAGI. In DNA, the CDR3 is TGTGCCAGCAGCCTAACGGGACAGCCAACCGAGCAGTACTTC. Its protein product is CASSLTGQPTEQYF.

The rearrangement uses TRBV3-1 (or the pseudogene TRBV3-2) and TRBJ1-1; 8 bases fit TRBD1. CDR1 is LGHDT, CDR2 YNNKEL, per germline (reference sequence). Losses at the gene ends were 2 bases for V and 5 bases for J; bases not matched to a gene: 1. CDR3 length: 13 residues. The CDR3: CASSQQGATEAFF. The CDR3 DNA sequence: TGTGCCAGCAGCCAACAGGGGGCTACTGAAGCTTTCTTT.

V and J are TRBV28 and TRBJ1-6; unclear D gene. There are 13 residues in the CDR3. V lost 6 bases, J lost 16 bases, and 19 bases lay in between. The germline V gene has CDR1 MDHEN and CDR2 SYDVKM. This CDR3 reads CASSLQTSSLLHF. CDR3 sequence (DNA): TGTGCCAGCAGCTTGCAGACATCCTCCTTACTCCACTTT.

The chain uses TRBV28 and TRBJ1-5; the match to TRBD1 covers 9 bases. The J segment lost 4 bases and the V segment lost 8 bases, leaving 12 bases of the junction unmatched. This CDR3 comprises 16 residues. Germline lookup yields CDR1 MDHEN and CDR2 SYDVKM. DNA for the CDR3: TGTGCCAGCTCGTCGCCACAGGGGGCTGAGAATCAGCCCCAGCATTTT. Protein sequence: CASSSPQGAENQPQHF.

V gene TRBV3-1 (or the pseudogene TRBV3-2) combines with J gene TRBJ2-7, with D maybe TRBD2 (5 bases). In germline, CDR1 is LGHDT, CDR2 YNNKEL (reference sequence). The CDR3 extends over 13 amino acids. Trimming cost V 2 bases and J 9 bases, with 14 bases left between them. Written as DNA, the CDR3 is TGTGCCAGCAGCCAACAAACGACGGGGTCGCAGTACTTC. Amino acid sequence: CASSQQTTGSQYF.

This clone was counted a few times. The CDR3 here is CASSSTGKNQPQHF. CDR3 DNA sequence: TGTGCCAGCAGTTCCACAGGGAAGAATCAGCCCCAGCATTTT. The genes are TRBV6-5 and TRBJ1-5; D is perhaps TRBD1 (6 bases). CDR1 is MNHEY and CDR2 is SVGAGI in the germline V gene. The ends were cut back, 4 bases at V and 4 bases at J, with 11 bases in the middle. This CDR3 comprises 14 residues.

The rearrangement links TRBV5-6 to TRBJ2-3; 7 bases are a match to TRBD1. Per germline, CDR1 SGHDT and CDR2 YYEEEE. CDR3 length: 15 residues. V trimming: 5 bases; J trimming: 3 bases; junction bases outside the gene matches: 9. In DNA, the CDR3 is TGTGCCAGCAGTCCGACAGGGACCGGAACAGATACGCAGTATTTT. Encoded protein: CASSPTGTGTDTQYF.

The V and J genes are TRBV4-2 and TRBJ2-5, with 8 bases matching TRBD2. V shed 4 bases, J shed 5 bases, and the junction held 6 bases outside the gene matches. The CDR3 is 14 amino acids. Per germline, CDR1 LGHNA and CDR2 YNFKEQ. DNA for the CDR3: TGTGCCAGCAGCCCGGCGGGGGGCGGGGAGACCCAGTACTTC. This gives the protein CASSPAGGGETQYF.

The CDR3 sequence is CASGLVLTGANTGELFF. CDR3 nucleotides: TGTGCTAGTGGTTTGGTACTGACAGGGGCAAACACCGGGGAGCTGTTTTTT. The chain employs TRBV12-5 and TRBJ2-2, with 8 positions matching TRBD1. The length of the CDR3 is 17 residues. CDR1 and CDR2 (germline): LGHNT, FRNRAP. J gave up 2 bases and V 0 bases, and 5 bases lay outside the gene matches.